These 10 T cell receptor beta chains came from one sample sequenced in a study of blood T cell repertoires in COVID-19 (TCRdb year 2020). Preparation of the library involved the immunoSEQ multiplex PCR assay. Not all clones reach the TCRdb copy of this immuneACCESS table, which keeps in-frame sequences only. Checked studies attribute under half of the gap to unresolved V genes and leave the rest unexplained. This sample gives a few hundred thousand clones in total; 85% to 90% of them show up just once. The top ten clones comprise approximately 1.8% of the sample. Sequencing was performed on PBMCs or T cells enriched from blood (not recorded which). The receptors come from a woman aged 40 to 50 who had recovered from COVID-19.

The genes are TRBV9 and TRBJ1-6; TRBD1 is a possible D gene (5 bases). The germline V gene has CDR1 SGDLS and CDR2 YYNGEE. The CDR3 is made up of 15 amino acids. Trimming stripped 4 bases from V and 6 bases from J, with 14 bases between. CDR3 DNA: TGTGCCAGCAGCCCCTCACAGGAGCCTAATTCACCCCTCCACTTT. Protein product: CASSPSQEPNSPLHF.

This clone was observed a few times. The genes are TRBV19 and TRBJ2-7, with unresolved D. The CDR3 is 14 residues long. Trimming removed 3 bases from V and 3 bases from J, with 12 bases in between. The germline CDR1 and CDR2 sequences are LNHDA and SQIVND (reference sequence). The CDR3 nucleotides read TGTGCCAGTAGTATTGCGGCTCCCTACTACGAGCAGTACTTC. This translates into CASSIAAPYYEQYF.

The V call is TRBV7-9, the J call TRBJ1-4; 8 nucleotides align to TRBD1. The CDR3 totals 15 residues. The trim removed 11 bases at V and 0 bases at J, leaving 8 bases unmatched. Germline V gene lookup returns CDR1 SEHNR and CDR2 FQNEAQ (reference sequence). CDR3 sequence: CASRGQGTTNEKLFF. Here the CDR3 DNA reads TGTGCCTCAAGAGGACAGGGAACAACTAATGAAAAACTGTTTTTT.

The chain joins TRBV19 to TRBJ1-1, with 7 nucleotides matching TRBD1. With V trimmed by 10 bases and J by 2 bases, 7 bases remained unmatched. Germline CDR1 reads LNHDA; CDR2 reads SQIVND (reference sequence). This CDR3 is built from 13 residues. CDR3 DNA: TGTGCCATCATTGGGACAGAAAACACTGAAGCTTTCTTT. Protein product: CAIIGTENTEAFF.

The V gene is TRBV15, the J gene TRBJ1-5; no clear D gene. The V and J ends lost 2 bases and 3 bases respectively, with 11 bases between them. Germline loops: CDR1 LNHNV, CDR2 YYDKDF (reference sequence). CDR3 length: 15 amino acids. The CDR3 region has the DNA TGTGCCACCAGCAGATCGTTACAGTACAATCAGCCCCAGCATTTT. The encoded protein is CATSRSLQYNQPQHF.

The chain links TRBV19 to TRBJ1-2; perhaps TRBD1 as D (6 bases). This CDR3 has 12 residues. Trimming removed 7 bases at V and 6 bases at J, with 12 bases between. Per germline, CDR1 LNHDA and CDR2 SQIVND (reference sequence). CDR3 sequence: CASKNRVNGYTF. CDR3 DNA: TGTGCCAGTAAGAACAGGGTGAATGGCTACACCTTC. Filled out from reference TRBV19 and TRBJ1-2, the complete variable domain reads DGGITQSPKYLFRKEGQNVTLSCEQNLNHDAMYWYRQDPGQGLRLIYYSQIVNDFQKGDIAEGYSVSREKKESFPLTVTSAQKNPTAFYLCASKNRVNGYTFGSGTRLTVV.

This clone was observed a handful of times. The chain uses TRBV7-2 and TRBJ1-1; 9 bases are a match to TRBD1. Germline CDR1 is SGHTA and CDR2 is FQGNSA. The ends lost 3 bases at V and 5 bases at J; junction bases unmatched: 10. The CDR3 runs to 16 residues. The CDR3 bases are TGTGCCAGCAGCTTCGGCCCCGGGACAGGGCATACTGAAGCTTTCTTT. Translated: CASSFGPGTGHTEAFF.

This rearrangement joins TRBV9 to TRBJ1-2; TRBD1 is a possible D gene (6 bases). In germline, CDR1 is SGDLS, CDR2 YYNGEE. CDR3 length: 16 residues. V lost 4 bases to trimming and J lost 8 bases, with 24 bases between them. Here the CDR3 reads CASSPGAGRVKGGYTF. DNA for the CDR3: TGTGCCAGCAGCCCAGGGGCGGGCAGGGTCAAAGGAGGCTACACCTTC.

This clone occurred once. The DNA for the CDR3 is TGTGCCAGCAGCTCCCAGCTCGCGGGGGCTCGGGATACGCAGTATTTT. Protein sequence: CASSSQLAGARDTQYF. The chain combines TRBV7-2 with TRBJ2-3; weak D call: TRBD2 (7 bases). This CDR3 has 16 amino acids. V lost 4 bases and J 6 bases, leaving 20 bases between the germline ends. Germline CDR1 and CDR2: SGHTA and FQGNSA.

The chain has TRBV25-1 and TRBJ2-5; 7 bases align to TRBD1. The CDR3 loop spans 13 amino acids. Germline-derived CDR1 and CDR2 are MGHDK and SYGVNS. V lost 8 bases and J lost 1; bases outside the gene matches: 4. In DNA form, the CDR3 reads TGTGCCAGCCACGACAGGGTCCAAGAGACCCAGTACTTC. It is translated as CASHDRVQETQYF.